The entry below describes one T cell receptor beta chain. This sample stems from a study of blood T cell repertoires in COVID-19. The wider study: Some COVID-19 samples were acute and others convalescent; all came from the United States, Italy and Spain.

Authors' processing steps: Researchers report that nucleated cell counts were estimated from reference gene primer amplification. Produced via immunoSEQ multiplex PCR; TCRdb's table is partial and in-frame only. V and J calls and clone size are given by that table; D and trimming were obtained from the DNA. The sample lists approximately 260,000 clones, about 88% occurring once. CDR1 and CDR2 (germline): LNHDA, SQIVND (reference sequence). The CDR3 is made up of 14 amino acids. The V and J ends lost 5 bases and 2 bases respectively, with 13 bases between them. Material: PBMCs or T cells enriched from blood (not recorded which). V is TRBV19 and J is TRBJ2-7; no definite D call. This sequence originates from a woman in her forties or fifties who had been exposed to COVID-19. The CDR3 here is CASSSPGSPYEQYF. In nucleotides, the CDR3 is TGTGCCAGTAGTTCCCCCGGGTCCCCCTACGAGCAGTACTTC.